What follows are 9 T cell receptor beta chains derived from one specimen sequenced in a study of T cells in Graves' hyperthyroidism and ophthalmopathy (dated by TCRdb to about 2019). The library was obtained by multiplex PCR. Sequencing used an Illumina HiSeq 2000. Amplification of TCR beta CDR3 regions was carried out from RNA transcripts. A first-round RT-PCR of the TCR CDR3 used the HTBI primer set with the Qiagen OneStep RT-PCR kit. TCRdb reprocessed the public reads (quality trimming at Q25 with fastp, clone calling with MiXCR) and kept in-frame beta chains. Rows with one shared CDR3 protein collapse into an entry with the most common genes and DNA. Present in this sample are 300,000 to 450,000 distinct CDR3 sequences, approximately 14% of which were seen just once. Around a quarter of the sample lies in the top ten. The sample taken for sequencing was blood. The receptors originated from a young woman with Graves' hyperthyroidism that later progressed to Graves' ophthalmopathy.

This chain links TRBV6-1 with TRBJ1-2; D call uncertain. Looked up from germline, CDR1 is MNHNS and CDR2 is SASEGT. Trimming pared 6 bases from V and 7 bases from J, leaving 12 bases between. This CDR3 has 12 residues. This CDR3 reads CASSPPGGGYTF. In DNA form, the CDR3 reads TGTGCCAGCAGCCCCCCCGGAGGTGGCTACACCTTC.

The chain has TRBV7-9 and TRBJ2-4, with 11 positions matching TRBD1. Looked up from germline, CDR1 is SEHNR and CDR2 is FQNEAQ (reference sequence). The V segment lost 5 bases and the J segment 0 bases; nucleotides outside the gene matches: 12. The CDR3 is 19 amino acids. CDR3 region: CASSITGTGGHLAKNIQYF. The CDR3, as DNA: TGTGCCAGCAGCATAACCGGGACAGGGGGGCACCTAGCCAAAAACATTCAGTACTTC.

The J gene is TRBJ2-7, the V gene TRBV30, with D possibly matching TRBD2 (5 bases). The CDR3 runs 12 residues. The ends were cut back, 1 base at V and 3 bases at J, with 7 bases in the middle. CDR1 is GTSNPN, CDR2 SVGIG, per germline (reference sequence). The CDR3 here is CAWSGAGYEQYF. As DNA, the CDR3 is TGTGCCTGGAGTGGCGCGGGCTACGAGCAGTACTTC.

This clonotype was seen ten or more times. V and J are TRBV5-5 and TRBJ2-3; D perhaps matches TRBD1 (6 bases). Trimming removed 4 bases at V and 6 bases at J, with 21 bases between. Per the germline V gene, CDR1 is SGHKS and CDR2 is YYEKEE (reference sequence). CDR3 size: 16 residues. The CDR3 reads CASSKEGQPVSDTQYF. The CDR3 nucleotides read TGTGCCAGCAGCAAAGAGGGACAACCCGTAAGTGATACGCAGTATTTT.

This clonotype appeared a few times. The chain combines TRBV7-9 with TRBJ2-5; 11 nucleotides agree with TRBD2. CDR1 and CDR2 from the germline V gene are SEHNR and FQNEAQ (reference sequence). The CDR3 is made up of 15 amino acids. The V gene end was trimmed by 4 bases and the J gene end by 2 bases; junction bases not matched to a gene: 3. In DNA, the CDR3 is TGTGCCAGCAGCTCGAGGACTAGCGGGCAAGAGACCCAGTACTTC. As protein: CASSSRTSGQETQYF.

The chain employs TRBV7-8 and TRBJ1-2; D gene uncertain. Germline V gene lookup returns CDR1 SGHVS and CDR2 FQNEAQ. This CDR3 contains 14 residues. The V and J ends lost 2 bases and 3 bases respectively, with 10 bases between them. This chain's CDR3 is CASSLLGSDYGYTF. CDR3 sequence (DNA): TGTGCCAGCAGCTTACTAGGGTCCGACTATGGCTACACCTTC.

The chain joins TRBV3-1 to TRBJ2-7; 12 bases fit TRBD2. With V trimmed by 0 bases and J by 4 bases, 4 bases remained unmatched. The CDR3 has 16 residues. Germline V CDR1 and CDR2: LGHDT, YNNKEL (reference sequence). DNA of the CDR3: TGTGCCAGCAGCCAAGATGGACTAGCGGGACTATACGAGCAGTACTTC. It codes for CASSQDGLAGLYEQYF.

This clonotype was recorded at least ten times. Written as DNA, the CDR3 is TGCAGTGCTAGAACAGGGGAATTTGAGCAGTTCTTC. Translating it yields CSARTGEFEQFF. The genes are TRBV20-1 and TRBJ2-1, with 7 bases identical to TRBD1. Germline assignment: CDR1 DFQATT and CDR2 SNEGSKA (reference sequence). The CDR3 length is 12 residues. The ends lost 2 bases at V and 9 bases at J; junction bases unmatched: 4.

This clonotype was observed many times. Germline and junction disagree at one end, which may indicate a read error. The chain combines TRBV28 with TRBJ2-5; 13 bases fit TRBD2. This CDR3 region has 13 residues. Germline V lookup: CDR1 MDHEN, CDR2 SYDVKM. CDR3 coding DNA: TGTGCCAGCAGTGGGACTAGCGGGATTCGGTATAACTTC. It yields the protein CASSGTSGIRYNF. The complete variable domain, with remaining parts taken from reference TRBV28 and TRBJ2-5, reads DVKVTQSSRYLVKRTGEKVFLECVQDMDHENMFWYRQDPGLGLRLIYFSYDVKMKEKGDIPEGYSVSREKKERFSLILESASTNQTSMYLCASSGTSGIRYNFGPGTRLLVL.